The next 31 T cell receptor beta chains were all read from a single sample in a study of blood T cell repertoires in COVID-19 (dated by TCRdb to 2020 to 2022). Libraries were made using the immunoSEQ multiplex PCR assay. TCRdb holds this immuneACCESS table with in-frame rearrangements only. Some clones are missing; in checked studies, unresolved V genes explain under half, and the rest has no known cause. The sample table shows about 200,000 clones, and 92% are seen once. The top ten hold approximately 0.77% of the sample. Material for sequencing was peripheral blood. These receptor sequences come from a man aged 60 to 75 with COVID-19, enrolled during active disease.

The chain uses TRBV11-3 and TRBJ2-2, with 7 positions matching TRBD2. Germline-derived CDR1 and CDR2 are SGHNT and YENEEA. The CDR3 is 15 residues long. Trimming cost V 1 base and J 3 bases; bases outside gene matches: 2. CDR3 DNA: TGTGCCAGCAGCTTAGGCGGGAGTCACACCGGGGAGCTGTTTTTT. This gives the protein CASSLGGSHTGELFF.

The V call is TRBV7-2, the J call TRBJ1-6; D gene unclear. Germline V lookup: CDR1 SGHTA, CDR2 FQGNSA. The CDR3 is made up of 14 amino acids. V was trimmed by 6 bases and J by 13 bases, leaving 19 bases between them. DNA of the CDR3: TGTGCCAGCAGTCCCTTTACCCCTGGGGAGCCCCTCCACTTT. This sequence encodes CASSPFTPGEPLHF.

The chain combines TRBV2 with TRBJ1-6; 8 bases are a match to TRBD1. Germline values: CDR1 SNHLY, CDR2 FYNNEI. Trimming removed 5 bases from V and 15 bases from J; junction bases left unmatched: 6. CDR3 size: 12 residues. Written as DNA, the CDR3 is TGTGCCAGCAGTCTGGACAGGGTTGACCTCCACTTT. Amino acids: CASSLDRVDLHF.

The chain carries TRBV15 and TRBJ2-1, with TRBD1 matching over 7 bases. V lost 3 bases and J lost 5; bases outside the gene matches: 10. The CDR3 spans 16 residues. Germline CDR1 reads LNHNV; CDR2 reads YYDKDF (reference sequence). The CDR3 sequence is CATSRGFDRAHNEQFF. CDR3 sequence (DNA): TGTGCCACCAGCAGGGGTTTTGACAGGGCCCACAATGAGCAGTTCTTC.

V is TRBV7-9 and J is TRBJ2-7, with 8 bases that match TRBD2. Germline CDR1 reads SEHNR; CDR2 reads FQNEAQ (reference sequence). The CDR3 has 18 amino acids. Losses at the gene ends were 5 bases for V and 3 bases for J; bases not matched to a gene: 18. The CDR3 sequence: CASSQRTALAGTDYEQYF. The CDR3, as DNA: TGTGCCAGCAGCCAGCGGACCGCGTTAGCGGGAACAGACTACGAGCAGTACTTC.

The chain employs TRBV7-2 and TRBJ2-3; TRBD2 aligns across 7 bases. Per the germline V gene, CDR1 is SGHTA and CDR2 is FQGNSA. Trimming at V came to 5 bases and at J to 1 base, leaving 6 bases not matched to a gene. CDR3 size: 15 residues. CDR3 DNA sequence: TGTGCCAGCAGCATGGGAGGGGTCCGCACAGATACGCAGTATTTT. This sequence encodes CASSMGGVRTDTQYF.

The CDR3: CATSDGTGAFSGANVLTF. The CDR3 DNA reads TGTGCCACCAGTGACGGGACAGGGGCATTCTCTGGGGCCAACGTCCTGACTTTC. The chain links TRBV24-1 to TRBJ2-6, with 10 bases identical to TRBD1. This CDR3 is 18 amino acids long. The germline gives CDR1 KGHDR, CDR2 SFDVKD. After removal of 4 bases from V and 0 bases from J, the junction contained 5 bases not matched to a gene.

The V call is TRBV2, the J call TRBJ1-4, with D hard to call. The CDR3 length is 15 residues. Germline assignment: CDR1 SNHLY and CDR2 FYNNEI. V dropped 5 bases and J dropped 3 bases, with 13 bases sitting between them. CDR3 sequence reads: CASSREGIANEKLFF. CDR3 coding DNA: TGTGCCAGCAGTCGAGAGGGCATAGCTAATGAAAAACTGTTTTTT.

This clone was seen a single time. CDR3 loop: CASRGTGLSYNSPLHF. CDR3 DNA sequence: TGTGCCAGCAGGGGGACAGGGCTCTCCTATAATTCACCCCTCCACTTT. This chain uses TRBV28 with TRBJ1-6, with 9 bases matching TRBD1. Germline CDR1 and CDR2: MDHEN and SYDVKM. Trimming took 6 bases from V and 0 from J; bases not matched to a gene: 3. This CDR3 contains 16 residues. Together with reference TRBV28 and TRBJ1-6, the CDR3 gives the full variable domain: DVKVTQSSRYLVKRTGEKVFLECVQDMDHENMFWYRQDPGLGLRLIYFSYDVKMKEKGDIPEGYSVSREKKERFSLILESASTNQTSMYLCASRGTGLSYNSPLHFGNGTRLTVT.

This rearrangement joins TRBV19 to TRBJ1-5; the match to TRBD1 covers 7 bases. The length of the CDR3 is 14 residues. Trimming removed 8 bases from V and 7 bases from J; junction bases left unmatched: 11. The germline V gene has CDR1 LNHDA and CDR2 SQIVND (reference sequence). In DNA, the CDR3 is TGTGCCAGTTCGGGAGGGACAGATCCCCAGCCCCAGCATTTT. Translation: CASSGGTDPQPQHF.

The chain has TRBV23-1 and TRBJ1-5, with 9 bases aligning to TRBD1. Being an ORF, TRBV23-1 has a function that is uncertain. Trimming cost V 4 bases and J 7 bases; bases outside gene matches: 5. The CDR3 extends over 14 amino acids. Written as DNA, the CDR3 is TGCGCCAGCAGTCTGGGACAGGGAAAACAGCCCCAGCATTTT. Protein: CASSLGQGKQPQHF.

This clone was observed once. The chain has TRBV29-1 and TRBJ2-1; the D gene is possibly TRBD2 (5 bases). Per germline, CDR1 SQVTM and CDR2 ANQGSEA. Trimming stripped 5 bases from V and 4 bases from J, with 12 bases between. The CDR3 sequence is 13 residues long. CDR3 sequence (DNA): TGCAGCGTTCGGGAAGTCACATACAATGAGCAGTTCTTC. Protein product: CSVREVTYNEQFF.

As for this clone: This sample includes further DNA sequences coding for the same CDR3. The J gene is TRBJ1-5, the V gene TRBV5-6, with D perhaps TRBD1 (6 bases). Germline V gene sequence: CDR1 SGHDT, CDR2 YYEEEE. The ends were cut back, 0 bases at V and 2 bases at J, with 6 bases in the middle. The CDR3 sequence is 14 residues long. The CDR3 region has the DNA TGTGCCAGCAGCTTGGGGACAGGCAATCAGCCCCAGCATTTT. This translates into CASSLGTGNQPQHF.

The CDR3 spells CASSGLLAGTNEQFF. Written as DNA, the CDR3 is TGTGCCAGCAGCGGGCTACTAGCGGGGACGAATGAGCAGTTCTTC. The chain couples TRBV9 to TRBJ2-1; 10 bases line up with TRBD2. V shed 3 bases, J shed 7 bases, and the junction held 7 bases outside the gene matches. Germline CDR1 and CDR2: SGDLS and YYNGEE. The CDR3 covers 15 residues.

The V gene is TRBV7-5, the J gene TRBJ2-1; the DNA was not used to check the table's D call, TRBD1. TRBV7-5 is labeled a pseudogene. The CDR3 loop spans 17 amino acids. CDR3 protein: CARSYLQGIDPYNEQFF. The CDR3 DNA is TGTGCCAGAAGCTACCTACAGGGGATTGATCCCTACAATGAGCAGTTCTTC.

The chain is built from TRBV12-3 or TRBV12-4 and TRBJ1-1; no clear D gene. This CDR3 has 13 residues. Trimming pared 3 bases from V and 4 bases from J, leaving 9 bases between. CDR3 nucleotide sequence: TGTGCCAGCAGTTTGAGGCAGAGCACTGAAGCTTTCTTT. As protein: CASSLRQSTEAFF.

This clone has a single count. The chain is built from TRBV5-8 and TRBJ1-1; D is unresolved. This CDR3 has 17 residues. V lost 4 bases to trimming and J lost 3 bases, with 22 bases between them. Germline loops: CDR1 SGHTS, CDR2 YDEGEE. CDR3 sequence (DNA): TGTGCCAGCAGCCGAGGTAGCTTCCGGTTGGGTCACACTGAAGCTTTCTTT. As protein: CASSRGSFRLGHTEAFF. The complete variable domain, with remaining parts taken from reference TRBV5-8 and TRBJ1-1, reads EAGVTQSPTHLIKTRGQQATLRCSPISGHTSVYWYQQALGLGLQFLLWYDEGEERNRGNFPPRFSGRQFPNYSSELNVNALELEDSALYLCASSRGSFRLGHTEAFFGQGTRLTVV.

CDR3 coding DNA: TGTGCCAGTAGGCCCGGGACAGCTAATTCACCCCTCCACTTT. Translated, it gives CASRPGTANSPLHF. The V and J genes are TRBV19 and TRBJ1-6; 7 bases line up with TRBD1. The junction had 5 bases not matched to a gene; V was cut back by 6 bases and J by 6 bases. Germline-derived CDR1 and CDR2 are LNHDA and SQIVND (reference sequence). This CDR3 spans 14 amino acids. Full variable domain (remainder filled in from reference TRBV19 and TRBJ1-6): DGGITQSPKYLFRKEGQNVTLSCEQNLNHDAMYWYRQDPGQGLRLIYYSQIVNDFQKGDIAEGYSVSREKKESFPLTVTSAQKNPTAFYLCASRPGTANSPLHFGNGTRLTVT.

The V call is TRBV5-1, the J call TRBJ2-1; possibly TRBD1 for D (6 bases). The CDR3 sequence is 16 residues long. Germline V gene lookup returns CDR1 SGHRS and CDR2 YFSETQ. The germline V and J ends were trimmed by 0 bases and 9 bases, with 19 bases remaining between them. The CDR3 nucleotides read TGCGCCAGCAGCTTGGGGGGGCTAGCTGCCTATAGTGAGCAGTTCTTC. Encoded protein: CASSLGGLAAYSEQFF.

The chain has TRBV21-1 and TRBJ1-5; no DNA check was done on the table's D call, TRBD1. TRBV21-1 is shown as a pseudogene. The CDR3 extends over 17 amino acids. The CDR3 DNA follows: TGTGCCAGCAGCAAAATGGGACAACAGGGGAAGGATCAGCCCCAGCATTTT. It codes for CASSKMGQQGKDQPQHF.

The chain carries TRBV4-1 and TRBJ2-2, with no clear D. This CDR3 contains 19 residues. The V end was cut by 0 bases, the J end by 2 bases, with 19 bases between. Germline CDR1 is MGHRA and CDR2 is YSYEKL. The chain's CDR3 is CASSQDRVLSPSNTGELFF. CDR3 bases: TGCGCCAGCAGCCAAGATCGGGTTCTTTCCCCCTCAAACACCGGGGAGCTGTTTTTT.

This chain's CDR3 is CASSSPTIQGFDGYTF. The CDR3 nucleotides read TGTGCCAGCAGCTCGCCCACGATACAGGGGTTCGATGGCTACACCTTC. V is TRBV5-4 and J is TRBJ1-2, with 7 bases fitting TRBD1. In germline, CDR1 is SGHNT, CDR2 YYREEE (reference sequence). The CDR3 has 16 amino acids. Trimming removed 3 bases from V and 6 bases from J; junction bases left unmatched: 14.

This sequence joins TRBV29-1 and TRBJ1-1; 12 bases align to TRBD1. Germline trimming cut 7 bases from V and 8 bases from J; bases unmatched to any gene: 8. The CDR3 extends over 13 amino acids. From germline, CDR1 is SQVTM and CDR2 ANQGSEA. The DNA for the CDR3 is TGCAGCGCTGAGGGGACAGGGGGCCCCGAAGCTTTCTTT. The encoded protein is CSAEGTGGPEAFF. Using reference TRBV29-1 and TRBJ1-1 for the parts outside the CDR3, the full variable domain is SAVISQKPSRDICQRGTSLTIQCQVDSQVTMMFWYRQQPGQSLTLIATANQGSEATYESGFVIDKFPISRPNLTFSTLTVSNMSPEDSSIYLCSAEGTGGPEAFFGQGTRLTVV.

The V call is TRBV19, the J call TRBJ2-1; D might be TRBD1 (5 bases). Trimming pared 9 bases from V and 6 bases from J, leaving 12 bases between. The germline CDR1 and CDR2 sequences are LNHDA and SQIVND (reference sequence). The CDR3 totals 12 residues. CDR3 coding DNA: TGTGCCAGCCGACAGAATCTCAATGAGCAGTTCTTC. Amino acid sequence: CASRQNLNEQFF.

The V call is TRBV28, the J call TRBJ1-5; D is unresolved. V was cut by 6 bases and J by 2 bases, with 8 bases left in between. The CDR3 length is 13 residues. Germline V gene sequence: CDR1 MDHEN, CDR2 SYDVKM. The CDR3 DNA reads as TGTGCCAGCAGCCGGGATCGCAATCAGCCCCAGCATTTT. Its translation: CASSRDRNQPQHF.

The chain joins TRBV5-5 to TRBJ1-2; perhaps TRBD1 as D (5 bases). Germline V gene data show CDR1 as SGHKS and CDR2 as YYEKEE (reference sequence). The CDR3 runs to 14 residues. V dropped 1 base and J dropped 8 bases, with 15 bases sitting between them. This CDR3 is CASSLSSGTGGYTF. The CDR3 DNA follows: TGTGCCAGCAGCTTGAGCTCCGGGACTGGAGGCTACACCTTC.

V gene TRBV19 combines with J gene TRBJ1-5; D call uncertain. The germline CDR1 and CDR2 sequences are LNHDA and SQIVND (reference sequence). This CDR3 contains 15 residues. Deletions cut 2 bases from V and 5 bases from J, with 13 bases between. This CDR3 is CASSINPQIYQPQHF. The CDR3 nucleotides are TGTGCCAGTAGTATAAATCCCCAGATCTATCAGCCCCAGCATTTT.

The chain is built from TRBV6-6 and TRBJ2-1; weak D call: TRBD2 (6 bases). Trimming removed 6 bases at V and 7 bases at J, with 19 bases between. Germline CDR1 is MNHNY and CDR2 is SVGAGI (reference sequence). CDR3 size: 15 residues. The CDR3 DNA reads TGTGCCAGCAGCCCCAGGGACTCTCGTCGGAATGAGCAGTTCTTC. It encodes CASSPRDSRRNEQFF.

The rearrangement joins TRBV5-6 to TRBJ2-7; TRBD1 is a possible D gene (5 bases). Germline assignment: CDR1 SGHDT and CDR2 YYEEEE. The V end lost 0 bases, the J end lost 5 bases, and 12 bases lay between the germline ends. The CDR3 covers 14 residues. The CDR3 nucleotides read TGTGCCAGCAGCTTGGGGCAGGGCGTTAACGAGCAGTACTTC. It is translated as CASSLGQGVNEQYF.

CDR3 sequence reads: CASRPPGQGTDTQYF. Here the CDR3 DNA reads TGTGCCAGCAGACCCCCGGGACAGGGCACAGATACGCAGTATTTT. The chain is built from TRBV4-2 and TRBJ2-3; 8 bases are a match to TRBD1. The V and J ends lost 6 bases and 1 base, in that order; junction bases with no gene match: 6. The germline V gene has CDR1 LGHNA and CDR2 YNFKEQ. The CDR3 loop spans 15 amino acids.

The V call is TRBV19, the J call TRBJ2-7, with TRBD1 matching over 9 bases. The V segment lost 1 base and the J segment 3 bases; nucleotides outside the gene matches: 4. The CDR3 sequence is 15 residues long. Germline V gene sequence: CDR1 LNHDA, CDR2 SQIVND (reference sequence). CDR3 residues: CASSIATGGIYEQYF. The DNA for the CDR3 is TGTGCCAGTAGTATAGCGACAGGGGGGATCTACGAGCAGTACTTC.